This entry features one T cell receptor beta chain sequence. The data belong to a study of tumor-infiltrating lymphocytes in oesophageal squamous cell carcinoma. TCRdb re-called the PCR reads through MiXCR, storing one row per CDR3 protein. The data contain 15,000 to 25,000 distinct CDR3 sequences, under 45% of them singletons. Trimming removed 3 bases at V and 0 bases at J, with 12 bases between. The CDR3 sequence is 17 residues long. Germline assignment: CDR1 SGHTA and CDR2 FQGNSA. Sequenced sample: esophageal tumor tissue. This sequence originates from a male donor with esophageal squamous cell carcinoma. The chain joins TRBV7-2 to TRBJ2-6; D call uncertain. CDR3 in amino acids: CASSFYGRYSGANVLTF. The CDR3, as DNA: TGTGCCAGCAGCTTTTATGGCCGGTACTCTGGGGCCAACGTCCTGACTTTC.